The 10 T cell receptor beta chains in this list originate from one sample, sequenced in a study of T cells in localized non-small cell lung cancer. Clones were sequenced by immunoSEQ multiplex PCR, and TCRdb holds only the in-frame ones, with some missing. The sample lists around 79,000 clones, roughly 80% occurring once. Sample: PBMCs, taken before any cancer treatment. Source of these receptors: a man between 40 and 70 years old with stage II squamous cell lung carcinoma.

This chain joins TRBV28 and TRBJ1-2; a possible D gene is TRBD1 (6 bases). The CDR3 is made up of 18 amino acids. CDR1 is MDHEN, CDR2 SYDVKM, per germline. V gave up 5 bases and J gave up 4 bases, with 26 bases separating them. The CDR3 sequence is CASSPGHKSPWSGYGYTF. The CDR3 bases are TGTGCCAGCAGTCCGGGACACAAAAGCCCCTGGTCTGGCTATGGCTACACCTTC.

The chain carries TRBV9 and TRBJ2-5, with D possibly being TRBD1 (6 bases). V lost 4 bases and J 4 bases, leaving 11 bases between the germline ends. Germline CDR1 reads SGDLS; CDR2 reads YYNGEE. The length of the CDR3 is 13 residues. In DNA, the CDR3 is TGTGCCAGCAGCCCCGGACAGATAGAGACCCAGTACTTC. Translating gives CASSPGQIETQYF.

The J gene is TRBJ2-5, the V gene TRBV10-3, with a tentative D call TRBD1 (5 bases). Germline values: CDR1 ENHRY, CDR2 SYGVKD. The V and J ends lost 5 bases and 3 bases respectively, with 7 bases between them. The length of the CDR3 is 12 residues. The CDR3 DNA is TGTGCCATCAGTTTAGGGGAAGAGACCCAGTACTTC. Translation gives CAISLGEETQYF.

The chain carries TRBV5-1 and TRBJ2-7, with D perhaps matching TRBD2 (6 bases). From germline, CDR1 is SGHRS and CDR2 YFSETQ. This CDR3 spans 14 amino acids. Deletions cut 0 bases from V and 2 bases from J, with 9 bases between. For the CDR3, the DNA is TGCGCCAGCAGCTTGGCCGGGAGCCCCTACGAGCAGTACTTC. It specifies CASSLAGSPYEQYF.

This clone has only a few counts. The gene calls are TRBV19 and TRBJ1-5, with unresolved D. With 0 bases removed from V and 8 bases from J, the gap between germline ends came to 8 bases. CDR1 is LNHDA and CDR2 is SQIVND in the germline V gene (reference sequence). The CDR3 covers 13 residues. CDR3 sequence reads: CASSIDEQKPQHF. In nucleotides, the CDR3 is TGTGCCAGTAGTATAGATGAGCAGAAGCCCCAGCATTTT.

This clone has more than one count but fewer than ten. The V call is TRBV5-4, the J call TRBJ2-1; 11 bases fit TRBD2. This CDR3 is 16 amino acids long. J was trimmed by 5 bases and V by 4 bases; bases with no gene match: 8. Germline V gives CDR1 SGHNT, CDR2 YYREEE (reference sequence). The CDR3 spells CASSLLTSGKNNEQFF. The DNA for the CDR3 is TGTGCCAGCAGCCTACTGACTAGCGGGAAGAACAATGAGCAGTTCTTC. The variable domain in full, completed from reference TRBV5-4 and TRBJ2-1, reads ETGVTQSPTHLIKTRGQQVTLRCSSQSGHNTVSWYQQALGQGPQFIFQYYREEENGRGNFPPRFSGLQFPNYSSELNVNALELDDSALYLCASSLLTSGKNNEQFFGPGTRLTVL.

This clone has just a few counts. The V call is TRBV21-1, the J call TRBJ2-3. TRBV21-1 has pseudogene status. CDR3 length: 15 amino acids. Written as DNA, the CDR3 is TGTGCCAGCAGAGAATCCGGGACGCCCACAGATACGCAGTATTTT. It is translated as CASRESGTPTDTQYF.

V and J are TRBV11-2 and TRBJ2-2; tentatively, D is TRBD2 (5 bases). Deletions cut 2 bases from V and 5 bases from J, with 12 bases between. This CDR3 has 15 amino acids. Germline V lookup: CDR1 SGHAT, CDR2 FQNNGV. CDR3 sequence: CASSLSTGRTGELFF. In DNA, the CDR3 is TGTGCCAGCAGCTTAAGCACGGGAAGGACCGGGGAGCTGTTTTTT.

Here the CDR3 DNA reads TGTGCCAGTAGTTCCTCTATCAATGAGCAGTTCTTC. Amino acid sequence: CASSSSINEQFF. This chain connects TRBV19 to TRBJ2-1; D unclear. The length of the CDR3 is 12 residues. Trimming stripped 5 bases from V and 6 bases from J, with 8 bases between. Germline CDR1 and CDR2: LNHDA and SQIVND (reference sequence).

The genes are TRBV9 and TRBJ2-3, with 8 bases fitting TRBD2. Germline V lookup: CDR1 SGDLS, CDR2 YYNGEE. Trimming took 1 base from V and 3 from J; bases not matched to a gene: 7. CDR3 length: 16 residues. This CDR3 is CASSVYERGLTDTQYF. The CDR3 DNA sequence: TGTGCCAGCAGCGTATACGAGCGGGGGTTGACAGATACGCAGTATTTT.